Listed here are 5 T cell receptor beta chains from one sample, sequenced in a study of shared clonotypes between healthy human individuals. Naive CD8 cells were CD45RO-negative, positively selected for CCR7, excluding terminally differentiated effector memory CD45RA+ cells. The data were produced by immunoSEQ multiplex PCR, yet TCRdb's version contains in-frame clones alone and is incomplete. The sample has around 2,000,000 clones; about 93% are singletons. The sequenced material came from naive CD8+ T cells from PBMCs. These receptors all stem from a young man in good health. Some clones in this sample may be carry-over from other donors' samples.

The chain links TRBV28 to TRBJ1-2; maybe TRBD1 (5 bases). Trimming left V 5 bases short and J 3 bases short, with 10 bases between. Germline CDR1 and CDR2: MDHEN and SYDVKM. This CDR3 comprises 13 residues. Here the CDR3 DNA reads TGTGCCAGCAGTGGAGGGGAATACTATGGCTACACCTTC. Its protein is CASSGGEYYGYTF.

The V call is TRBV27, the J call TRBJ2-1, with 13 bases aligning to TRBD2. The CDR3 totals 16 residues. CDR1 MNHEY and CDR2 SMNVEV come from the germline V gene (reference sequence). With 6 bases clipped from V and 9 bases from J, the junction kept 11 bases outside the gene matches. The CDR3: CASSPGLTSGRTEQFF. CDR3 coding DNA: TGTGCCAGCAGCCCGGGATTGACTAGCGGGAGGACTGAGCAGTTCTTC.

Notes on this clone: This sequence may be a read error, since a much larger clone differs from it by one base. The rearrangement uses TRBV6-6 and TRBJ2-7, with D perhaps TRBD1 or TRBD2 (5 bases each). V shed 5 bases and J shed 3 bases, with 8 bases lying between them. The CDR3 has 12 amino acids. Germline V gene lookup returns CDR1 MNHNY and CDR2 SVGAGI (reference sequence). CDR3 loop: CASSGDDYEQYF. The CDR3 DNA sequence: TGTGCCAGCAGTGGGGACGACTACGAGCAGTACTTC.

As DNA, the CDR3 is TGTGCCATCAGTGAGGTGGGCCTAGCCCCCGAGCAGTACTTC. Translating it yields CAISEVGLAPEQYF. The chain combines TRBV10-3 with TRBJ2-7; D may be TRBD2 (5 bases). The CDR3 totals 14 residues. V lost 2 bases, J lost 6 bases, and 14 bases lay in between. The germline gives CDR1 ENHRY, CDR2 SYGVKD.

The chain uses TRBV11-2 and TRBJ2-7, with a tentative D call TRBD2 (5 bases). The germline V gene has CDR1 SGHAT and CDR2 FQNNGV. The CDR3 is 16 residues long. The V end lost 5 bases, the J end lost 5 bases, and 22 bases lay between the germline ends. The CDR3 DNA follows: TGTGCCAGCAGCCCCACTGCACGGACTGAGGTTGACGAGCAGTACTTC. Protein: CASSPTARTEVDEQYF.